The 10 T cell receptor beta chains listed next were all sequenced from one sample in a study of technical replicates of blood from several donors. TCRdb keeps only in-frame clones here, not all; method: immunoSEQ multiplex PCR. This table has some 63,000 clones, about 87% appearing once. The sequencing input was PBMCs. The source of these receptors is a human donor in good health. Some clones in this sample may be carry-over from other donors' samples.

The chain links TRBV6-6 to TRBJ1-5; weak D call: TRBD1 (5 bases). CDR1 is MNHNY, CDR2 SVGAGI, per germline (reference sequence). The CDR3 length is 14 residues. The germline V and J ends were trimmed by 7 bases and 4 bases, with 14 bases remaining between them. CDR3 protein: CASNAGGGNQPQHF. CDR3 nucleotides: TGTGCCAGCAATGCCGGCGGGGGTAATCAGCCCCAGCATTTT.

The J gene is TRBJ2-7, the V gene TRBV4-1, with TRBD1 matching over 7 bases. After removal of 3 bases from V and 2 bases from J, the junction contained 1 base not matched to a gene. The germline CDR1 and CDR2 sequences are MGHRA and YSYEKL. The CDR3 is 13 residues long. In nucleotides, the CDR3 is TGCGCCAGCAGCCAGGACAGGACCTACGAGCAGTACTTC. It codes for CASSQDRTYEQYF.

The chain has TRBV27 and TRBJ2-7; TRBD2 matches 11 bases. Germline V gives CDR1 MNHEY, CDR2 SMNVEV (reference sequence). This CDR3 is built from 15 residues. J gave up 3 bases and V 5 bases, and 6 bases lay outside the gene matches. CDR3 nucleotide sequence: TGTGCCAGCAGTGTGACTAGCGGGATGGTCTACGAGCAGTACTTC. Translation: CASSVTSGMVYEQYF.

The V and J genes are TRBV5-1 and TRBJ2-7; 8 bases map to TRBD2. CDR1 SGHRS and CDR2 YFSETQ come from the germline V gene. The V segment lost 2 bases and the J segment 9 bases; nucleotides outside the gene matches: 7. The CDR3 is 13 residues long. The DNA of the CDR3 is TGCGCCAGCAGCTTAGCGGGAGCCTCAGGGCAGTACTTC. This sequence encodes CASSLAGASGQYF. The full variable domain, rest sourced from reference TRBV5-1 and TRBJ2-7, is KAGVTQTPRYLIKTRGQQVTLSCSPISGHRSVSWYQQTPGQGLQFLFEYFSETQRNKGNFPGRFSGRQFSNSRSEMNVSTLELGDSALYLCASSLAGASGQYFGPGTRLTVT.

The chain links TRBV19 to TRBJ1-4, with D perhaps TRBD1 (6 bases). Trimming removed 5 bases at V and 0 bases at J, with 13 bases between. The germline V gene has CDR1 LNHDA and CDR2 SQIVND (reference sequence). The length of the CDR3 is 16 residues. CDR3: CASSDRGGATNEKLFF. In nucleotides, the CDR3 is TGTGCCAGTAGTGACCGAGGGGGTGCAACTAATGAAAAACTGTTTTTT.

CDR3 sequence: CASSLGPTGGSTEAFF. Here the CDR3 DNA reads TGCGCCAGCAGCTTGGGTCCGACTGGAGGGTCAACTGAAGCTTTCTTT. V is TRBV5-1 and J is TRBJ1-1; D is unresolved. The V end was cut by 0 bases, the J end by 5 bases, with 17 bases between. The germline CDR1 and CDR2 sequences are SGHRS and YFSETQ. This CDR3 spans 16 amino acids.

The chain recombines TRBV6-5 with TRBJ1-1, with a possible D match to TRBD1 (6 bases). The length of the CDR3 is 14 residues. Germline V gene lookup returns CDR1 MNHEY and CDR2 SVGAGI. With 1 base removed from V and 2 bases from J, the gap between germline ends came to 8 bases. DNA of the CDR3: TGTGCCAGCAGTTACTGGGGGCAAAACACTGAAGCTTTCTTT. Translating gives CASSYWGQNTEAFF.

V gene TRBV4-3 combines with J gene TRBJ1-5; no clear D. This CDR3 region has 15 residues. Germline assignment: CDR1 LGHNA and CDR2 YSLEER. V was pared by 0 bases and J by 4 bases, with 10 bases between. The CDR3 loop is CASSQEVGRNQPQHF. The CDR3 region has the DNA TGCGCCAGCAGCCAAGAAGTTGGCAGAAATCAGCCCCAGCATTTT.

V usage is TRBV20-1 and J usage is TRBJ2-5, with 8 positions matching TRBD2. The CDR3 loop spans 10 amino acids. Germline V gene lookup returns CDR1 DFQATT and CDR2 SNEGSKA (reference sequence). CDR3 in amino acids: CSGGEETQYF. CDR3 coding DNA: TGCAGCGGGGGGGAGGAGACCCAGTACTTC.

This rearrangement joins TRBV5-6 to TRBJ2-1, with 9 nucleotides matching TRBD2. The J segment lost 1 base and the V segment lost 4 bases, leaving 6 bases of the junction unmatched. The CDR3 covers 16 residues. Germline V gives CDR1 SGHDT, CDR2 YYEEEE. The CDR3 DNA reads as TGTGCCAGCAGCCCCCAGCGGGGGGTTTCCTACAATGAGCAGTTCTTC. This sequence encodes CASSPQRGVSYNEQFF.